This T cell receptor (beta chain) derives from a study of T cells in Graves' hyperthyroidism and ophthalmopathy. It was RNA transcripts that yielded the amplified TCR beta CDR3 regions. During a first-round RT-PCR of the TCR CDR3, the HTBI primer set was used. TCRdb processed the multiplex PCR reads anew with MiXCR; each CDR3 protein has one entry. The repertoire holds some 570,000 distinct CDR3 sequences, with 12% to 15% as singletons. Germline V lookup: CDR1 LGHNA, CDR2 YSLEER. The CDR3 loop spans 15 amino acids. Germline trimming cut 4 bases from V and 3 bases from J; bases unmatched to any gene: 8.

This TCR was recovered from a woman between 18 and 29 years old with Graves' ophthalmopathy. The chain recombines TRBV4-3 with TRBJ1-1, with 7 bases that match TRBD1. The sample taken for sequencing was blood. The CDR3 nucleotides read TGCGCCAGCAGCCTAAGGGGGGACAGTGACACTGAAGCTTTCTTT. It specifies CASSLRGDSDTEAFF.